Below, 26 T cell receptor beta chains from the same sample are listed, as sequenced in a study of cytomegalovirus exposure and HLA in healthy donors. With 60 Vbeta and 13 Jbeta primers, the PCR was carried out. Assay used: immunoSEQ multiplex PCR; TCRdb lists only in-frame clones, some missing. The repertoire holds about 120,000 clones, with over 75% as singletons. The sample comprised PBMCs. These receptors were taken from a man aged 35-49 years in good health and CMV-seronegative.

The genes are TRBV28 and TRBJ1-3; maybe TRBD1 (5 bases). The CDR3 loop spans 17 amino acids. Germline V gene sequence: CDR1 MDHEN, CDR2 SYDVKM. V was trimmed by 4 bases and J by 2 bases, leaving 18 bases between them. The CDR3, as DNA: TGTGCCAGCAGTTCGTTGGAGGGGCGTAATACTGGAAACACCATATATTTT. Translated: CASSSLEGRNTGNTIYF.

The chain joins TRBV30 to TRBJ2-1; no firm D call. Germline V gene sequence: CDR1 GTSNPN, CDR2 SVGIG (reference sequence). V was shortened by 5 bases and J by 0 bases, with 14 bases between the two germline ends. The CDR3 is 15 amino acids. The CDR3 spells CAWDEAVSSYNEQFF. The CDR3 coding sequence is TGTGCCTGGGATGAGGCGGTGAGCTCCTACAATGAGCAGTTCTTC.

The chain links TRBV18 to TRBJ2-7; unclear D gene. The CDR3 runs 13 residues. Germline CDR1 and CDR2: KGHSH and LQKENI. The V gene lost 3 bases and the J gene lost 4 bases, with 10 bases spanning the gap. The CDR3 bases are TGTGCCAGCTCACCCAGTCAGCGTTACGAGCAGTACTTC. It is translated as CASSPSQRYEQYF.

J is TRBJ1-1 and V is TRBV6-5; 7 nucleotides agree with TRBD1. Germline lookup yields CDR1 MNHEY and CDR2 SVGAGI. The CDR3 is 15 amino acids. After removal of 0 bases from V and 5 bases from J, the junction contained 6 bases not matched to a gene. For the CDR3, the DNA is TGTGCCAGCAGTTACTCGAGGGGGCTTTGGACTGAAGCTTTCTTT. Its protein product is CASSYSRGLWTEAFF.

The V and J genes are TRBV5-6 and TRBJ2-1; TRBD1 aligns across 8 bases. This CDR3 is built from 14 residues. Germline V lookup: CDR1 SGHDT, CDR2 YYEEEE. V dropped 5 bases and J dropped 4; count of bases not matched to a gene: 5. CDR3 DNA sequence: TGTGCCAGCAGACCCGGGACAGGTTACAATGAGCAGTTCTTC. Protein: CASRPGTGYNEQFF.

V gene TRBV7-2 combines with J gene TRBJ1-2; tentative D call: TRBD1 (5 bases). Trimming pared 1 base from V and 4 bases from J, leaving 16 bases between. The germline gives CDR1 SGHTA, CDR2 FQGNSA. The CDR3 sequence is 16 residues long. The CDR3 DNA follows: TGTGCCAGCAGCTTAGTAGAGACAGATAACGCCTATGGCTACACCTTC. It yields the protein CASSLVETDNAYGYTF. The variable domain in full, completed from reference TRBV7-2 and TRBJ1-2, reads GAGVSQSPSNKVTEKGKDVELRCDPISGHTALYWYRQSLGQGLEFLIYFQGNSAPDKSGLPSDRFSAERTGGSVSTLTIQRTQQEDSAVYLCASSLVETDNAYGYTFGSGTRLTVV.

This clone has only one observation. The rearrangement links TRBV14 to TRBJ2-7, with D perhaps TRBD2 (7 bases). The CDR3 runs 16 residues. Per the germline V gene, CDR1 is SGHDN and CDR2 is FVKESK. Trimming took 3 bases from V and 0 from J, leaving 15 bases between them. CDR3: CASSQRGGDNSYEQYF. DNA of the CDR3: TGTGCCAGCAGCCAGAGGGGGGGAGACAACTCCTACGAGCAGTACTTC.

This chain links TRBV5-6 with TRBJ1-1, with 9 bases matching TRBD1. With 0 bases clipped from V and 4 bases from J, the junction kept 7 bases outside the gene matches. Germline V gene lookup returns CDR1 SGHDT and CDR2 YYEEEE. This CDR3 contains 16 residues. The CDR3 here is CASSLVTGGLGTEAFF. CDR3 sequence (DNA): TGTGCCAGCAGCTTGGTTACAGGGGGCTTGGGCACTGAAGCTTTCTTT.

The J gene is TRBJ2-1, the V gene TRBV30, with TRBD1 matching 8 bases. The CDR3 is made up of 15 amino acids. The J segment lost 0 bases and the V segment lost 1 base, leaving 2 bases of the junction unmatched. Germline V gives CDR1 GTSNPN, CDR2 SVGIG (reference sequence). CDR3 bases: TGTGCCTGGAGTGAAGGACAGGGCTCCTACAATGAGCAGTTCTTC. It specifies CAWSEGQGSYNEQFF.

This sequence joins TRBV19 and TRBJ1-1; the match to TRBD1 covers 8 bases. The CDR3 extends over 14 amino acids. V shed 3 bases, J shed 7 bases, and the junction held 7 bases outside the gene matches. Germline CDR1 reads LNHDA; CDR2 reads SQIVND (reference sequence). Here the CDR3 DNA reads TGTGCCAGTAGTATGGGGACAGGCCTGGGTGAAGCTTTCTTT. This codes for CASSMGTGLGEAFF.

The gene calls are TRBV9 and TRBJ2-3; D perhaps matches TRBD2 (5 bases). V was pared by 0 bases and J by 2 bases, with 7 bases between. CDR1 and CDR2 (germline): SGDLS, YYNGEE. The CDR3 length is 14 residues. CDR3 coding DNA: TGTGCCAGCAGCGTAGGAGCGGCCACAGATACGCAGTATTTT. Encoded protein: CASSVGAATDTQYF.

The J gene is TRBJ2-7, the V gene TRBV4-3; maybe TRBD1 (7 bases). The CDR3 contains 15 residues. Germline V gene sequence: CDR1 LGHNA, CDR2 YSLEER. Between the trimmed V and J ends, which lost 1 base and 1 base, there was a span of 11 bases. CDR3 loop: CASSQGQGGSYEQYF. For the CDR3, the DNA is TGCGCCAGCAGCCAAGGACAGGGAGGTTCCTACGAGCAGTACTTC.

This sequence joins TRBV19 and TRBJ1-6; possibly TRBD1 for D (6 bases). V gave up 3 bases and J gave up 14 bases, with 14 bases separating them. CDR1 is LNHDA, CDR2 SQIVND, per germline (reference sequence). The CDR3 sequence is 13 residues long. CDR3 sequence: CASSIAQGDALHF. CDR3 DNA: TGTGCCAGTAGTATCGCACAGGGTGATGCCCTCCACTTT.

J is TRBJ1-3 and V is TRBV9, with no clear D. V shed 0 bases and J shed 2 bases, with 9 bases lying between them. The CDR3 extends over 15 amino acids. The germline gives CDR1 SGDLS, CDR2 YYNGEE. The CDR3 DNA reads TGTGCCAGCAGCGTAGCGAGCGGGACTGGAAACACCATATATTTT. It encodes CASSVASGTGNTIYF.

CDR3 nucleotide sequence: TGTGCCAGTAGTATAGCGGGAGGGCGGACCGGGGAGCTGTTTTTT. This codes for CASSIAGGRTGELFF. The chain carries TRBV19 and TRBJ2-2; 8 positions agree with TRBD2. Unmatched junction bases numbered 3, after V lost 1 base and J lost 5 bases. There are 15 residues in the CDR3. Germline CDR1 reads LNHDA; CDR2 reads SQIVND (reference sequence).

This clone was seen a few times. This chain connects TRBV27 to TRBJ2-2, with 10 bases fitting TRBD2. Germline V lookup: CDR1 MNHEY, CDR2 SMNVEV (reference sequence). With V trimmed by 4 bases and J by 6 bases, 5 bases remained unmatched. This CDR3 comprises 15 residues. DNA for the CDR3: TGTGCCAGCAGTTCAACAGGGACTAGCGCCGGGGAGCTGTTTTTT. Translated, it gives CASSSTGTSAGELFF.

CDR3 in amino acids: CASTRGGAGGELFF. The CDR3 DNA reads as TGTGCCAGCACCCGCGGGGGCGCGGGCGGGGAGCTGTTTTTT. The chain recombines TRBV28 with TRBJ2-2, with a tentative D call TRBD2 (7 bases). The CDR3 is 14 residues long. Germline CDR1 MDHEN, CDR2 SYDVKM. V lost 7 bases, J lost 7 bases, and 16 bases lay in between.

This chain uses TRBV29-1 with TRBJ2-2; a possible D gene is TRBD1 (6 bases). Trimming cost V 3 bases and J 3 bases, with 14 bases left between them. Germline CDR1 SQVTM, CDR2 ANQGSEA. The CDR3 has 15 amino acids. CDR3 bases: TGCAGCGTTGAGGGATCAGGGGTATACACCGGGGAGCTGTTTTTT. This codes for CSVEGSGVYTGELFF.

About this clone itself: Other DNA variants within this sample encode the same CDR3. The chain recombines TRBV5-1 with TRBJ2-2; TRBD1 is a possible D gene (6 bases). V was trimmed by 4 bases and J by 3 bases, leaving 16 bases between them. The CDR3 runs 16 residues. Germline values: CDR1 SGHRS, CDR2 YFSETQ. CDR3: CASSPRRDKHTGELFF. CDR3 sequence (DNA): TGCGCCAGCAGCCCACGAAGGGACAAACACACCGGGGAGCTGTTTTTT.

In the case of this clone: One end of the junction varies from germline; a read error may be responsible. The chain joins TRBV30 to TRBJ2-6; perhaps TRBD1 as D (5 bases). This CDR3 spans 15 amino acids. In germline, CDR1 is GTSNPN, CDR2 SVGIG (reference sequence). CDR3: CAWTGPSSGANGLTF. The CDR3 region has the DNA TGTGCCTGGACGGGTCCGAGCTCTGGGGCCAACGGCCTGACTTTC.

The CDR3 coding sequence is TGTGCCAGCAGTAGAGACAGGGGACAATGGGCCCAGCATTTT. Protein sequence: CASSRDRGQWAQHF. V gene TRBV28 combines with J gene TRBJ1-5, with 8 bases aligning to TRBD1. Germline CDR1 MDHEN, CDR2 SYDVKM. V lost 5 bases, J lost 11 bases, and 11 bases stayed unmatched. The CDR3 consists of 14 residues.

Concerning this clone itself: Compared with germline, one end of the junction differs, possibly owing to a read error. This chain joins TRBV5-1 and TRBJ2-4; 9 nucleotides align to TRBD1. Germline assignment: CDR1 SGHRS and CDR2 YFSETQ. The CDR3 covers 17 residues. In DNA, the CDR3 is TGCGCCAGCAGCGGGACCGGGACAGGGCTCGCCAAAAACAGTCAGTACTTC. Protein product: CASSGTGTGLAKNSQYF.

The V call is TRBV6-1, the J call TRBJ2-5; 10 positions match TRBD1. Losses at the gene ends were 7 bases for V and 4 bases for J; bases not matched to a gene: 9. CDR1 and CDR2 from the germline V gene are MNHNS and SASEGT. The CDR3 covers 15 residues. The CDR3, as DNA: TGTGCCAGCACAGTGGGACAGGGGAAGTCAGAGACCCAGTACTTC. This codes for CASTVGQGKSETQYF.

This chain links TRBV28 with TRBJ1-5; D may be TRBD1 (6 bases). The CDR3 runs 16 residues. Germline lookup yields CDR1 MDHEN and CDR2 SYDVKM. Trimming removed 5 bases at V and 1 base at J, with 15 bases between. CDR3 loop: CASSQIRGGSNQPQHF. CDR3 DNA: TGTGCCAGCAGTCAAATCAGGGGAGGGAGCAATCAGCCCCAGCATTTT.

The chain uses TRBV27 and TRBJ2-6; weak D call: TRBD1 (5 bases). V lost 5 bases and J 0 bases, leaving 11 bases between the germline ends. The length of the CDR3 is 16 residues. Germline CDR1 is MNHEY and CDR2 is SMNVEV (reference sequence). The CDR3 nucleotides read TGTGCCAGCAGTGCGCCAGGGAACTCTGGGGCCAACGTCCTGACTTTC. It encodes CASSAPGNSGANVLTF.

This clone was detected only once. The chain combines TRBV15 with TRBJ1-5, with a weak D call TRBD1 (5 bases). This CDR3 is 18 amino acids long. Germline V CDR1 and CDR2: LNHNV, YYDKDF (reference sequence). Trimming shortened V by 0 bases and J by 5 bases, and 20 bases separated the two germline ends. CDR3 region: CATSRDLISQGWYQPQHF. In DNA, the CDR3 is TGTGCCACCAGCAGAGATCTTATATCGCAGGGTTGGTATCAGCCCCAGCATTTT.